This T cell receptor (beta chain) emerged from a study of blood T cell repertoires in COVID-19. About the study: T cells, B-cell-depleted T cells, or PBMCs provided the cDNA or gDNA that served as material.

Germline CDR1 and CDR2: SGHKS and YYEKEE (reference sequence). J was trimmed by 1 base and V by 4 bases; bases with no gene match: 5. The CDR3 is made up of 15 amino acids. Repertoires were generated with immunoSEQ multiplex PCR, while TCRdb's copy carries only in-frame clones and drops some. Of about 210,000 clones listed, around 86% were seen once; the top ten hold around 7%. The sequenced material came from PBMCs or T cells enriched from blood (not recorded which). This clonotype was sampled from a man aged 25-40 years in a cohort exposed to, infected with or recovered from COVID-19 (not recorded which). The chain carries TRBV5-5 and TRBJ2-3; 8 bases agree with TRBD1. CDR3 bases: TGTGCCAGCAGCCCCACAGGGGGACGCACAGATACGCAGTATTTT. Protein product: CASSPTGGRTDTQYF.